The next 32 T cell receptor beta chains were all read from a single sample in a study of blood T cell repertoires in COVID-19. Repertoires were generated with immunoSEQ multiplex PCR, while TCRdb's copy carries only in-frame clones and drops some. Of about 260,000 clones in the sample, 70% to 90% were seen once. Sequencing input: peripheral blood. Receptors originate from a man aged 18 to 29 with active or convalescent COVID-19.

The rearrangement joins TRBV11-3 to TRBJ2-1; TRBD2 matches at 8 bases. The CDR3 spans 14 residues. The trim removed 6 bases at V and 10 bases at J, leaving 11 bases unmatched. Germline values: CDR1 SGHNT, CDR2 YENEEA. For the CDR3, the DNA is TGTGCCAGCAGTTTACTAGCGGAGCCATGGGAGCAGTTCTTC. It translates to CASSLLAEPWEQFF.

This chain uses TRBV7-8 with TRBJ2-5; D remains ambiguous. Trimming left V 5 bases short and J 3 bases short, with 13 bases between. The CDR3 extends over 14 amino acids. Germline CDR1 is SGHVS and CDR2 is FQNEAQ. CDR3 sequence (DNA): TGTGCCAGCAGCCTTCTTCCCGGAGAAGAGACCCAGTACTTC. This encodes CASSLLPGEETQYF. The entire variable domain, with the rest obtained from reference TRBV7-8 and TRBJ2-5, is as follows: GAGVSQSPRYKVAKRGQDVALRCDPISGHVSLFWYQQALGQGPEFLTYFQNEAQLDKSGLPSDRFFAERPEGSVSTLKIQRTQQEDSAVYLCASSLLPGEETQYFGPGTRLLVL.

The chain combines TRBV14 with TRBJ1-1; D gene ambiguous. The CDR3 consists of 12 residues. The V and J ends lost 2 bases and 7 bases respectively, with 8 bases between them. Germline V CDR1 and CDR2: SGHDN, FVKESK. CDR3 protein: CASSQWSNEAFF. Written as DNA, the CDR3 is TGTGCCAGCAGCCAATGGAGTAATGAAGCTTTCTTT.

This rearrangement joins TRBV19 to TRBJ1-1; D uncertain. The CDR3 runs 14 residues. V was clipped by 3 bases and J by 5 bases, with 13 bases between them. Per germline, CDR1 LNHDA and CDR2 SQIVND (reference sequence). The CDR3 bases are TGTGCCAGTAGTATTGGCGGAGTTAGAACTGAAGCTTTCTTT. It codes for CASSIGGVRTEAFF.

This chain joins TRBV29-1 and TRBJ1-5; TRBD1 might be the D (5 bases). V was pared by 6 bases and J by 5 bases, with 14 bases between. Germline V lookup: CDR1 SQVTM, CDR2 ANQGSEA. The CDR3 consists of 13 residues. The CDR3 here is CSVRERVDQPQHF. The CDR3 DNA reads as TGCAGCGTCAGGGAAAGAGTGGATCAGCCCCAGCATTTT.

Only one count was recorded for this clone. The chain recombines TRBV10-3 with TRBJ1-3, with TRBD1 matching 7 bases. The CDR3 contains 15 residues. Germline trimming cut 3 bases from V and 1 base from J; bases unmatched to any gene: 3. CDR1 and CDR2 (germline): ENHRY, SYGVKD. The CDR3 reads CAISDRGQSGNTIYF. The DNA of the CDR3 is TGTGCCATCAGTGATCGGGGACAGTCTGGAAACACCATATATTTT.

The V and J genes are TRBV19 and TRBJ1-5; D may be TRBD1 (5 bases). The germline gives CDR1 LNHDA, CDR2 SQIVND (reference sequence). The V gene lost 7 bases and the J gene lost 1 base, with 11 bases spanning the gap. The CDR3 loop spans 14 amino acids. The CDR3 region is CASTPGSSNQPQHF. The DNA for the CDR3 is TGTGCCAGTACACCAGGGTCGAGCAATCAGCCCCAGCATTTT.

The genes are TRBV7-2 and TRBJ1-3, with D tentatively TRBD1 (6 bases). The V gene lost 2 bases and the J gene lost 2 bases, with 7 bases spanning the gap. The CDR3 is 14 residues long. Germline CDR1 SGHTA, CDR2 FQGNSA. DNA for the CDR3: TGTGCCAGCAGCTTATCAGGGGCTGGAAACACCATATATTTT. This codes for CASSLSGAGNTIYF.

The chain links TRBV27 to TRBJ2-1; perhaps TRBD1 as D (6 bases). V gave up 4 bases and J gave up 0 bases, with 25 bases separating them. Germline CDR1 reads MNHEY; CDR2 reads SMNVEV (reference sequence). The CDR3 runs 20 residues. DNA of the CDR3: TGTGCCAGCAGTTCTGCAGGGGATTCGACCCCTCTTAACTCCTACAATGAGCAGTTCTTC. Encoded protein: CASSSAGDSTPLNSYNEQFF.

The chain couples TRBV19 to TRBJ2-5; the D gene is possibly TRBD1 (6 bases). V dropped 4 bases and J dropped 4 bases, with 13 bases sitting between them. Per germline, CDR1 LNHDA and CDR2 SQIVND (reference sequence). The CDR3 contains 14 residues. The CDR3 loop is CASSTTGFGETQYF. The CDR3, as DNA: TGTGCCAGTAGTACCACAGGGTTCGGAGAGACCCAGTACTTC.

The rearrangement links TRBV11-2 to TRBJ2-7; 8 bases line up with TRBD1. Trimming cost V 5 bases and J 4 bases; bases outside gene matches: 19. CDR1 and CDR2 (germline): SGHAT, FQNNGV. The CDR3 loop spans 18 amino acids. CDR3 nucleotide sequence: TGTGCCAGCAGCCCCCTCAATCGTAGACAGGGGCGAGGGTACGAGCAGTACTTC. This sequence encodes CASSPLNRRQGRGYEQYF.

The chain combines TRBV15 with TRBJ2-2; D gene unclear. CDR3 length equals 16 residues. CDR1 and CDR2 from the germline V gene are LNHNV and YYDKDF (reference sequence). Deletions cut 1 base from V and 4 bases from J, with 13 bases between. CDR3 loop: CATSRANPLSTGELFF. CDR3 sequence (DNA): TGTGCCACCAGCAGAGCCAATCCTCTGAGCACCGGGGAGCTGTTTTTT.

V usage is TRBV27 and J usage is TRBJ2-3, with TRBD1 matching 10 bases. Germline assignment: CDR1 MNHEY and CDR2 SMNVEV (reference sequence). Germline trimming cut 5 bases from V and 2 bases from J; bases unmatched to any gene: 4. The CDR3 extends over 15 amino acids. Here the CDR3 reads CASSDRGQTTDTQYF. The CDR3 DNA follows: TGTGCCAGCAGTGACAGGGGGCAGACCACAGATACGCAGTATTTT.

This chain uses TRBV7-3 with TRBJ1-1; tentatively, D is TRBD1 (5 bases). Germline lookup yields CDR1 SGHTA and CDR2 FQGTGA. V lost 11 bases and J lost 0, with 13 bases in between. This CDR3 has 13 residues. For the CDR3, the DNA is TGTGCCTCACAGGACACGATGAACACTGAAGCTTTCTTT. Translating gives CASQDTMNTEAFF.

V gene TRBV28 combines with J gene TRBJ2-5; D is possibly TRBD2 (6 bases). Trimming left V 8 bases short and J 1 base short, with 11 bases between. From germline, CDR1 is MDHEN and CDR2 SYDVKM. The CDR3 sequence is 13 residues long. Written as DNA, the CDR3 is TGTGCCAGCCGGGAGACACCCCAAGAGACCCAGTACTTC. Amino acids: CASRETPQETQYF.

The rearrangement links TRBV9 to TRBJ1-6; 8 bases are a match to TRBD1. Germline trimming cut 3 bases from V and 6 bases from J; bases unmatched to any gene: 5. The CDR3 extends over 15 amino acids. Germline CDR1 is SGDLS and CDR2 is YYNGEE. CDR3 sequence reads: CASSGGQDINSPLHF. In nucleotides, the CDR3 is TGTGCCAGCAGCGGGGGACAGGACATTAATTCACCCCTCCACTTT.

A single count supports this clone. The chain links TRBV3-1 (or the pseudogene TRBV3-2) to TRBJ2-1; TRBD2 agrees at 7 bases. Germline V gene sequence: CDR1 LGHDT, CDR2 YNNKEL (reference sequence). This CDR3 region has 15 residues. The trim removed 0 bases at V and 8 bases at J, leaving 7 bases unmatched. The CDR3 coding sequence is TGTGCCAGCAGCCAAGACGCCAGCGGGATTGATGAGCAGTTCTTC. This sequence encodes CASSQDASGIDEQFF.

The chain is built from TRBV6-2 or TRBV6-3 and TRBJ2-5, with a possible D match to TRBD2 (6 bases). Germline V gene sequence: CDR1 MNHEY, CDR2 SVGEGT. The CDR3 is 13 amino acids. V dropped 4 bases and J dropped 3 bases, with 9 bases sitting between them. CDR3 sequence: CASSSWGEETQYF. CDR3 nucleotide sequence: TGTGCCAGCAGTTCGTGGGGGGAAGAGACCCAGTACTTC.

The V and J genes are TRBV4-1 and TRBJ1-6; TRBD1 is a possible D gene (5 bases). The CDR3 is made up of 15 amino acids. The V end lost 4 bases, the J end lost 5 bases, and 12 bases lay between the germline ends. The V gene's germline CDR1 is MGHRA and CDR2 YSYEKL. The CDR3 reads CASSLREGHNSPLHF. The CDR3 DNA reads TGCGCCAGCAGCCTTAGGGAGGGGCATAATTCACCCCTCCACTTT.

The chain links TRBV24-1 to TRBJ2-7, with TRBD1 as a possible D gene (6 bases). V was shortened by 4 bases and J by 2 bases, with 14 bases between the two germline ends. Per germline, CDR1 KGHDR and CDR2 SFDVKD. The CDR3 contains 15 residues. CDR3 bases: TGTGCCACCAGTGACTTACAGGGCACCACCTACGAGCAGTACTTC. Residues: CATSDLQGTTYEQYF.

The chain recombines TRBV29-1 with TRBJ2-1; 11 bases map to TRBD1. Germline CDR1 SQVTM, CDR2 ANQGSEA. CDR3 length equals 13 residues. J was trimmed by 8 bases and V by 7 bases; bases with no gene match: 7. CDR3 sequence (DNA): TGCAGCGCACCGGGACAGGGGGACTATGAGCAGTTCTTC. This sequence encodes CSAPGQGDYEQFF.

The rearrangement links TRBV19 to TRBJ2-4; the D gene is possibly TRBD1 (6 bases). The CDR3 spans 16 residues. Trimming took 5 bases from V and 7 from J, leaving 21 bases between them. Germline loops: CDR1 LNHDA, CDR2 SQIVND (reference sequence). CDR3 coding DNA: TGTGCCAGTAGTCTTCAGGGGTCGGACGGGTTGAACATTCAGTACTTC. Translating it yields CASSLQGSDGLNIQYF.

The V gene is TRBV7-3, the J gene TRBJ2-1, with D possibly TRBD1 on 5 matching bases. From germline, CDR1 is SGHTA and CDR2 FQGTGA. The CDR3 is 13 residues long. V gave up 6 bases and J gave up 7 bases, with 13 bases separating them. CDR3 region: CASSSHQGNEQFF. The CDR3 DNA reads TGTGCCAGCAGTTCCCACCAGGGTAATGAGCAGTTCTTC.

V is TRBV5-1 and J is TRBJ1-6, with D possibly being TRBD1 (6 bases). The length of the CDR3 is 14 residues. V lost 0 bases, J lost 9 bases, and 10 bases lay in between. The germline CDR1 and CDR2 sequences are SGHRS and YFSETQ. The CDR3 loop is CASSLEQGASPLHF. The CDR3 DNA is TGCGCCAGCAGCTTGGAACAGGGAGCTTCACCCCTCCACTTT.

This chain connects TRBV7-3 to TRBJ2-5, with TRBD2 matching over 10 bases. Per the germline V gene, CDR1 is SGHTA and CDR2 is FQGTGA. With V trimmed by 4 bases and J by 2 bases, 7 bases remained unmatched. The CDR3 totals 16 residues. Here the CDR3 DNA reads TGTGCCAGCAGCTATAATGGACTAGCGGAGCAAGAGACCCAGTACTTC. Amino acids: CASSYNGLAEQETQYF.

This sequence joins TRBV10-3 and TRBJ1-2; D gene unclear. V gave up 10 bases and J gave up 2 bases, with 17 bases separating them. Germline CDR1 and CDR2: ENHRY and SYGVKD. The CDR3 totals 14 residues. The CDR3 sequence is CATLYGAENYGYTF. The CDR3 DNA reads as TGTGCCACTCTGTACGGTGCGGAAAACTATGGCTACACCTTC.

The chain joins TRBV7-2 to TRBJ1-5; 10 nucleotides agree with TRBD1. Germline trimming cut 1 base from V and 5 bases from J; bases unmatched to any gene: 2. The germline gives CDR1 SGHTA, CDR2 FQGNSA. The CDR3 runs to 15 residues. The CDR3 region is CASSLVGTGDQPQHF. DNA for the CDR3: TGTGCCAGCAGCTTAGTAGGGACAGGGGATCAGCCCCAGCATTTT.

V gene TRBV7-9 combines with J gene TRBJ2-5, with D hard to call. CDR1 and CDR2 from the germline V gene are SEHNR and FQNEAQ (reference sequence). This CDR3 has 15 amino acids. V gave up 3 bases and J gave up 1 base, with 12 bases separating them. The CDR3 nucleotides are TGTGCCAGCAGCTTGGGTACAGCCCTCCAAGAGACCCAGTACTTC. It encodes CASSLGTALQETQYF.

This sequence joins TRBV7-9 and TRBJ2-1; D possibly corresponds to TRBD2 (6 bases). V lost 1 base, J lost 2 bases, and 15 bases lay in between. This CDR3 contains 17 residues. Germline V gene lookup returns CDR1 SEHNR and CDR2 FQNEAQ (reference sequence). This chain's CDR3 is CASSLGGLASTYNEQFF. The CDR3 nucleotides read TGTGCCAGCAGCTTAGGAGGCCTAGCGTCCACCTACAATGAGCAGTTCTTC. The full variable domain, with the rest looked up from reference TRBV7-9 and TRBJ2-1, is DTGVSQNPRHKITKRGQNVTFRCDPISEHNRLYWYRQTLGQGPEFLTYFQNEAQLEKSRLLSDRFSAERPKGSFSTLEIQRTEQGDSAMYLCASSLGGLASTYNEQFFGPGTRLTVL.

As for this clone: Relative to the germline gene, one junction end is altered; a read error may explain this. The chain recombines TRBV2 with TRBJ1-2, with 7 bases aligning to TRBD1. Germline CDR1 and CDR2: SNHLY and FYNNEI. The CDR3 spans 14 residues. The CDR3 region is CASGDRVANYGYTF. The CDR3 DNA follows: TGTGCCAGCGGTGACAGGGTTGCTAACTATGGCTACACCTTC.

The rearrangement uses TRBV12-5 and TRBJ2-5; 7 nucleotides line up with TRBD2. V trimming: 7 bases; J trimming: 5 bases; junction bases outside the gene matches: 4. This CDR3 has 12 residues. Germline CDR1 LGHNT, CDR2 FRNRAP. The CDR3 sequence: CASESSGETQYF. The CDR3 coding sequence is TGTGCTAGTGAATCTAGCGGTGAGACCCAGTACTTC.

The rearrangement joins TRBV2 to TRBJ1-2; D unresolved. This CDR3 comprises 15 residues. V gave up 7 bases and J gave up 7 bases, with 22 bases separating them. Germline V gene sequence: CDR1 SNHLY, CDR2 FYNNEI. This CDR3 is CASTREGNRPSGYTF. The DNA for the CDR3 is TGTGCCAGCACTCGGGAAGGCAATCGCCCGTCTGGCTACACCTTC.